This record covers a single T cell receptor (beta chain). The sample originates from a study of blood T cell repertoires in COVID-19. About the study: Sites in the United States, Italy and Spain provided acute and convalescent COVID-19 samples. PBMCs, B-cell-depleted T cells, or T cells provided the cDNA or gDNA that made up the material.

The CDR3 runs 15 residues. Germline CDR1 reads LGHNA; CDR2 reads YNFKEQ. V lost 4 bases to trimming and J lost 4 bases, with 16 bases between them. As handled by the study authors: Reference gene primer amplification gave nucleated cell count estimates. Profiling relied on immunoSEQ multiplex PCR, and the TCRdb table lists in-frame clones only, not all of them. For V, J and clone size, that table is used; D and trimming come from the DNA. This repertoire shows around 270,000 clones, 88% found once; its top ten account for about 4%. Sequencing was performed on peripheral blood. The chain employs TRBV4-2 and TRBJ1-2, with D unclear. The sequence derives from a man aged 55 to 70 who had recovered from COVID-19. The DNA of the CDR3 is TGTGCCAGCAGCCCTAGAAAATCTACGGGCTATGGCTACACCTTC. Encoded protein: CASSPRKSTGYGYTF.